These 27 T cell receptor beta chains came from one sample sequenced in a study of OX40 agonist ivuxolimab in advanced cancers. Assay: immunoSEQ multiplex PCR; the TCRdb copy retains only in-frame clones and omits some. The table has 35,000 to 45,000 clones, about 86% seen once. Sequenced material: CD4+ or CD8+ T cells sorted from blood, taken in a trial of the OX40 agonist ivuxolimab. The receptors shown here come from an adult with an advanced solid tumor such as melanoma, head and neck, liver or kidney cancer.

The chain links TRBV7-9 to TRBJ2-2; D not certain. CDR1 and CDR2 (germline): SEHNR, FQNEAQ (reference sequence). V gave up 1 base and J gave up 6 bases, with 6 bases separating them. The length of the CDR3 is 13 residues. The CDR3 nucleotides read TGTGCCAGCAGCTTAGATGAGGCCGGGGAGCTGTTTTTT. Amino acid sequence: CASSLDEAGELFF.

The table lists this clone with a count of one. J is TRBJ2-3 and V is TRBV6-1, with 14 bases fitting TRBD2. The CDR3 runs to 15 residues. Germline lookup yields CDR1 MNHNS and CDR2 SASEGT. Unmatched junction bases numbered 7, after V lost 7 bases and J lost 7 bases. The CDR3 DNA sequence: TGTGCCAGCAATGGACTAGCGGGGGGTGTATATACGCAGTATTTT. It encodes CASNGLAGGVYTQYF.

This clone was seen just once. V is TRBV7-7 and J is TRBJ2-1; tentatively, D is TRBD1 (5 bases). The V gene's germline CDR1 is SSHAT and CDR2 FNYEAQ (reference sequence). This CDR3 contains 16 residues. Trimming removed 6 bases from V and 0 bases from J, with 15 bases in between. The chain's CDR3 is CASRPTVLSSYNEQFF. Here the CDR3 DNA reads TGTGCCAGCAGACCGACAGTTCTGAGCTCCTACAATGAGCAGTTCTTC.

The chain carries TRBV7-2 and TRBJ2-3; weak D call: TRBD1 (7 bases). Trimming removed 4 bases at V and 5 bases at J, with 13 bases between. The CDR3 consists of 14 residues. The germline V gene has CDR1 SGHTA and CDR2 FQGNSA. CDR3 loop: CASSSEGAGDTQYF. Written as DNA, the CDR3 is TGTGCCAGCAGCTCGGAGGGGGCTGGAGATACGCAGTATTTT.

V gene TRBV5-1 combines with J gene TRBJ1-1; D not certain. The CDR3 length is 13 residues. Germline assignment: CDR1 SGHRS and CDR2 YFSETQ. Trimming removed 0 bases at V and 4 bases at J, with 7 bases between. CDR3 sequence reads: CASSLVGFTEAFF. For the CDR3, the DNA is TGCGCCAGCAGCTTGGTAGGGTTCACTGAAGCTTTCTTT.

This clone has a single count. CDR3 sequence reads: CASSPDSYGYTF. As DNA, the CDR3 is TGTGCCAGCAGTCCGGACAGTTATGGCTACACCTTC. This rearrangement joins TRBV6-6 to TRBJ1-2; D possibly corresponds to TRBD1 (6 bases). The CDR3 sequence is 12 residues long. Germline V gene lookup returns CDR1 MNHNY and CDR2 SVGAGI (reference sequence). V was cut by 5 bases and J by 5 bases, with 9 bases left in between.

The chain has TRBV5-6 and TRBJ2-7; TRBD2 agrees at 10 bases. Germline trimming cut 8 bases from V and 0 bases from J; bases unmatched to any gene: 8. The V gene's germline CDR1 is SGHDT and CDR2 YYEEEE. The CDR3 extends over 15 amino acids. CDR3: CASQAGGTFSYEQYF. CDR3 DNA sequence: TGTGCCAGTCAAGCGGGGGGGACGTTCTCCTACGAGCAGTACTTC. The variable domain in full, completed from reference TRBV5-6 and TRBJ2-7, reads DAGVTQSPTHLIKTRGQQVTLRCSPKSGHDTVSWYQQALGQGPQFIFQYYEEEERQRGNFPDRFSGHQFPNYSSELNVNALLLGDSALYLCASQAGGTFSYEQYFGPGTRLTVT.

This sequence joins TRBV5-1 and TRBJ1-1, with D unresolved. V was shortened by 0 bases and J by 5 bases, with 11 bases between the two germline ends. Germline assignment: CDR1 SGHRS and CDR2 YFSETQ. The CDR3 loop spans 14 amino acids. The CDR3 here is CASSLAGAETEAFF. The CDR3 DNA is TGCGCCAGCAGCTTGGCCGGAGCAGAGACTGAAGCTTTCTTT.

A single count supports this clone. V gene TRBV13 combines with J gene TRBJ2-5, with unresolved D. The last part of the DNA fits TRBJ2-7 better; the J call may be wrong. The CDR3 extends over 18 amino acids. Germline V gene lookup returns CDR1 PRHDT and CDR2 FYEKMQ (reference sequence). CDR3 sequence (DNA): TGTGCCAGCAGCTTAGGCCTTTCTAATCCCGGCAGAGCCTACGAGCAGTACTTC. Its translation is CASSLGLSNPGRAYEQYF.

V and J are TRBV9 and TRBJ1-1, with a weak D call TRBD1 (6 bases). From germline, CDR1 is SGDLS and CDR2 YYNGEE. This CDR3 spans 13 amino acids. V shed 2 bases and J shed 5 bases, with 10 bases lying between them. This chain's CDR3 is CASSVLTGTEAFF. CDR3 nucleotides: TGTGCCAGCAGCGTCCTAACAGGGACTGAAGCTTTCTTT.

The chain combines TRBV2 with TRBJ1-2; 8 nucleotides align to TRBD1. V lost 7 bases, J lost 7 bases, and 8 bases stayed unmatched. The CDR3 has 13 residues. Germline V CDR1 and CDR2: SNHLY, FYNNEI. In nucleotides, the CDR3 is TGTGCCAGCACCACGGACAGGGCAGGTGGCTACACCTTC. The encoded protein is CASTTDRAGGYTF.

The rearrangement links TRBV18 to TRBJ2-1, with 11 bases lining up with TRBD2. The CDR3 runs to 18 residues. Trimming removed 0 bases from V and 7 bases from J; junction bases left unmatched: 11. Germline V gene lookup returns CDR1 KGHSH and CDR2 LQKENI. In DNA form, the CDR3 reads TGTGCCAGCTCACCACCGGGGGCGACTAGCGGGGCCCTTAATGAGCAGTTCTTC. Amino acids: CASSPPGATSGALNEQFF.

The gene calls are TRBV6-6 and TRBJ2-7, with D possibly matching TRBD2 (7 bases). Deletions cut 6 bases from V and 6 bases from J, with 21 bases between. Germline lookup yields CDR1 MNHNY and CDR2 SVGAGI (reference sequence). This CDR3 contains 15 residues. The CDR3: CASSSREGGASEQYV. The CDR3 bases are TGTGCCAGCAGCTCTAGAGAAGGGGGGGCTTCCGAGCAGTACGTC.

The rearrangement joins TRBV7-3 to TRBJ1-2, with unresolved D. The CDR3 spans 12 residues. Trimming stripped 3 bases from V and 4 bases from J, with 6 bases between. Germline V lookup: CDR1 SGHTA, CDR2 FQGTGA. CDR3 region: CASSFEGYGYTF. CDR3 DNA: TGTGCCAGCAGCTTTGAAGGCTATGGCTACACCTTC.

The V call is TRBV4-3, the J call TRBJ2-3; either TRBD1 or TRBD2 may supply D (5 bases each). The CDR3 extends over 16 amino acids. V was shortened by 0 bases and J by 1 base, with 11 bases between the two germline ends. The germline V gene encodes CDR1 LGHNA and CDR2 YSLEER. CDR3 DNA: TGCGCCAGCAGCCAAGATAAGGGGACCGGCACAGATACGCAGTATTTT. Translating gives CASSQDKGTGTDTQYF.

The chain carries TRBV6-1 and TRBJ2-7; 9 bases are shared with TRBD1. The V gene end was trimmed by 3 bases and the J gene end by 1 base; junction bases not matched to a gene: 4. Germline CDR1 and CDR2: MNHNS and SASEGT. The CDR3 totals 15 residues. CDR3: CASSEWGQGSYEQYF. The CDR3 DNA follows: TGTGCCAGCAGTGAGTGGGGACAGGGATCCTACGAGCAGTACTTC.

This clone was observed once. The genes are TRBV9 and TRBJ1-5; 9 positions match TRBD1. With V trimmed by 4 bases and J by 3 bases, 5 bases remained unmatched. Germline V gene data show CDR1 as SGDLS and CDR2 as YYNGEE. The CDR3 consists of 15 residues. The CDR3 region is CASSPGQGINQPQHF. CDR3 DNA: TGTGCCAGCAGCCCCGGACAGGGGATCAATCAGCCCCAGCATTTT.

The chain is built from TRBV6-5 and TRBJ2-1; the D is unclear. Germline V gives CDR1 MNHEY, CDR2 SVGAGI. Trimming took off 6 bases at V and 6 bases at J, with 9 bases between the two ends. This CDR3 has 12 residues. The CDR3 loop reads CASRGPLNEQFF. DNA of the CDR3: TGTGCCAGCAGAGGCCCACTCAATGAGCAGTTCTTC.

This clone was counted only a few times. The J gene is TRBJ2-7, the V gene TRBV5-1, with TRBD2 matching 9 bases. Germline CDR1 is SGHRS and CDR2 is YFSETQ. The CDR3 contains 14 residues. Trimming took 4 bases from V and 0 from J; bases not matched to a gene: 2. The CDR3 DNA follows: TGCGCCAGCAGCCTGCGGGGGGGCTCCTACGAGCAGTACTTC. Translating it yields CASSLRGGSYEQYF.

This clone was recorded once. This chain uses TRBV19 with TRBJ2-1; the D gene is possibly TRBD1 (6 bases). The CDR3 sequence is 12 residues long. Per the germline V gene, CDR1 is LNHDA and CDR2 is SQIVND (reference sequence). The V and J ends lost 4 bases and 13 bases respectively, with 14 bases between them. The CDR3 is CASSTFGTTQFF. For the CDR3, the DNA is TGTGCCAGTAGTACCTTCGGGACAACTCAGTTCTTC.

The J gene is TRBJ2-2, the V gene TRBV5-8; 7 bases are a match to TRBD1. Germline trimming cut 4 bases from V and 2 bases from J; bases unmatched to any gene: 5. Per the germline V gene, CDR1 is SGHTS and CDR2 is YDEGEE. This CDR3 is 15 amino acids long. CDR3 loop: CASSPGTVNTGELFF. CDR3 coding DNA: TGTGCCAGCAGCCCAGGGACAGTTAACACCGGGGAGCTGTTTTTT.

This clone was picked up a small number of times. The J gene is TRBJ1-1, the V gene TRBV7-9; D gene uncertain. The germline V and J ends were trimmed by 2 bases and 4 bases, with 2 bases remaining between them. CDR3 length equals 11 residues. The germline V gene has CDR1 SEHNR and CDR2 FQNEAQ (reference sequence). The CDR3 DNA is TGTGCCAGCAGCTTAACCACTGAAGCTTTCTTT. It codes for CASSLTTEAFF.

The chain carries TRBV15 and TRBJ1-4; TRBD1 might be the D (6 bases). V shed 5 bases and J shed 6 bases, with 10 bases lying between them. The CDR3 runs to 13 residues. The V gene's germline CDR1 is LNHNV and CDR2 YYDKDF (reference sequence). The DNA of the CDR3 is TGTGCCACCAGCGGTGACAGGTATGAAAAACTGTTTTTT. The encoded protein is CATSGDRYEKLFF.

This chain connects TRBV29-1 to TRBJ1-1; D not resolved. V lost 4 bases, J lost 3 bases, and 9 bases lay in between. This CDR3 has 12 amino acids. The germline gives CDR1 SQVTM, CDR2 ANQGSEA. The CDR3 bases are TGCAGCGTTGTTGGAGGGCACACTGAAGCTTTCTTT. Residues: CSVVGGHTEAFF.

This chain connects TRBV11-2 to TRBJ2-4; D possibly corresponds to TRBD1 (6 bases). Germline V gene data show CDR1 as SGHAT and CDR2 as FQNNGV. The germline V and J ends were trimmed by 2 bases and 5 bases, with 13 bases remaining between them. The CDR3 has 15 residues. CDR3 in DNA: TGTGCCAGCAGCTTATTAAGCAGGGGCGAAAACATTCAGTACTTC. Translation: CASSLLSRGENIQYF.

This chain uses TRBV7-9 with TRBJ2-1; D is uncertain. CDR1 and CDR2 (germline): SEHNR, FQNEAQ (reference sequence). This CDR3 is built from 18 residues. V lost 5 bases to trimming and J lost 5 bases, with 25 bases between them. CDR3 DNA sequence: TGTGCCAGCAGCCCTCCCTTCCCTAGTGAAAGGGCCCACAATGAGCAGTTCTTC. It yields the protein CASSPPFPSERAHNEQFF.

The J gene is TRBJ2-1, the V gene TRBV6-6; TRBD2 matches at 12 bases. The CDR3 consists of 15 residues. The ends lost 6 bases at V and 7 bases at J; junction bases unmatched: 7. Germline CDR1 reads MNHNY; CDR2 reads SVGAGI (reference sequence). In DNA form, the CDR3 reads TGTGCCAGCAGCCCCCTAGCGGGGGGGCCGAATGAGCAGTTCTTC. Its translation: CASSPLAGGPNEQFF.